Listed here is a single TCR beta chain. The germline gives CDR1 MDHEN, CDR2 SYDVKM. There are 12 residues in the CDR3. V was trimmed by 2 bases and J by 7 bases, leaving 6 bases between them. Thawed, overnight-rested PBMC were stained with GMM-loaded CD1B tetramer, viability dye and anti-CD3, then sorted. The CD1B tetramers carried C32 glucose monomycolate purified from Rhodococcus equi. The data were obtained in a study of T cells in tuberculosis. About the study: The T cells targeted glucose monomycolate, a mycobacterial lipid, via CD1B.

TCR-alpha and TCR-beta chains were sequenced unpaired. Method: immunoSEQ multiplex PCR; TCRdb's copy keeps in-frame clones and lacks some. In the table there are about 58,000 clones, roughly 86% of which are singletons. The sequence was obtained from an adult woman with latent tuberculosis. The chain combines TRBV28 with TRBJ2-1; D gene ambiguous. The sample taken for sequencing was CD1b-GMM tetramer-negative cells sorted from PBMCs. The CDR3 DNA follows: TGTGCCAGCAGTTTACCTAAGAATGAGCAGTTCTTC. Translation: CASSLPKNEQFF.